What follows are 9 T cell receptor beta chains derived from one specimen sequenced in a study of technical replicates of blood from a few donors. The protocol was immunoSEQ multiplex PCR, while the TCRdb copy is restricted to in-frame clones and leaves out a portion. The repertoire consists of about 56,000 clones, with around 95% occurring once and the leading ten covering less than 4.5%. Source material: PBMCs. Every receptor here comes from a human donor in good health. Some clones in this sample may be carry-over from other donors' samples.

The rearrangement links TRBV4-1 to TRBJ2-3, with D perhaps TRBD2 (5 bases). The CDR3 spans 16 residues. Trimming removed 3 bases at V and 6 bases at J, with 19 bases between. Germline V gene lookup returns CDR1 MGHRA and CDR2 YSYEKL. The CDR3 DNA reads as TGCGCCAGCAGCCATGACGGGATTTCAAAGTCCGATACGCAGTATTTT. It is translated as CASSHDGISKSDTQYF.

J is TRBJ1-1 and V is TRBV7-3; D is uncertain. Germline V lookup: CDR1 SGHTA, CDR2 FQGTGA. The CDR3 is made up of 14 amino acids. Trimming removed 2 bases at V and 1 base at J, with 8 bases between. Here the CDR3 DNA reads TGTGCCAGCAGCTTATCGGCGGGGAACACTGAAGCTTTCTTT. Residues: CASSLSAGNTEAFF.

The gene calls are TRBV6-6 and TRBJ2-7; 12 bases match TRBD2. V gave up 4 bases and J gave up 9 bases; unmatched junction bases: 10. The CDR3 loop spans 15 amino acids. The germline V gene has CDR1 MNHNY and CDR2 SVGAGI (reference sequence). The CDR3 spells CASSSMTSGRGGQYF. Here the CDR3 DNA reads TGTGCCAGCAGTTCGATGACTAGCGGGAGAGGTGGGCAGTACTTC.

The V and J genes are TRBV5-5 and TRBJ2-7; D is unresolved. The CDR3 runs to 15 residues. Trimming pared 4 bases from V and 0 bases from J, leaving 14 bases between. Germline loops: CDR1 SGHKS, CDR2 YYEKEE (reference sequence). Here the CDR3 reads CASSLALESSYEQYF. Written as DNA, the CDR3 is TGTGCCAGCAGCCTGGCATTGGAGAGCTCCTACGAGCAGTACTTC.

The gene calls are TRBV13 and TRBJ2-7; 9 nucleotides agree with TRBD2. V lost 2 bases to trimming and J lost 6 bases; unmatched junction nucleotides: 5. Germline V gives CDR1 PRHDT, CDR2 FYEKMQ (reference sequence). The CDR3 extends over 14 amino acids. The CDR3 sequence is CASSLPAGGVEQYF. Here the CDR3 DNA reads TGTGCCAGCAGCTTACCAGCGGGAGGCGTCGAGCAGTACTTC. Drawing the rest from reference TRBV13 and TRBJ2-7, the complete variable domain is AAGVIQSPRHLIKEKRETATLKCYPIPRHDTVYWYQQGPGQDPQFLISFYEKMQSDKGSIPDRFSAQQFSDYHSELNMSSLELGDSALYFCASSLPAGGVEQYFGPGTRLTVT.

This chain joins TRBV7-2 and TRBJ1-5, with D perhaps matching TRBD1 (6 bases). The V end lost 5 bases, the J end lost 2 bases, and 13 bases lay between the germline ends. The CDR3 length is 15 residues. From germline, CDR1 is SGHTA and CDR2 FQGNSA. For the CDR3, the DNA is TGTGCCAGCAGCCCGGGGGGCGGCGGCAATCAGCCCCAGCATTTT. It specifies CASSPGGGGNQPQHF.

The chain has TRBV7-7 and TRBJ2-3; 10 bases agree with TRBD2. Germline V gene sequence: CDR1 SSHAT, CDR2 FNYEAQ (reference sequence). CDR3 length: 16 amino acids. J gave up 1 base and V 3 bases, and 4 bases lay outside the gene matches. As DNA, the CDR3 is TGTGCCAGCAGCTTGAAAAGCGGGGGGGGCACAGATACGCAGTATTTT. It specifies CASSLKSGGGTDTQYF.

The CDR3 DNA sequence: TGTGCCAGCACTCCGGACAGGGGGTGGAGCGAAAAACTGTTTTTT. It yields the protein CASTPDRGWSEKLFF. The chain recombines TRBV25-1 with TRBJ1-4; 10 positions match TRBD1. This CDR3 region has 15 residues. The ends lost 7 bases at V and 8 bases at J; junction bases unmatched: 10. Germline CDR1 is MGHDK and CDR2 is SYGVNS.

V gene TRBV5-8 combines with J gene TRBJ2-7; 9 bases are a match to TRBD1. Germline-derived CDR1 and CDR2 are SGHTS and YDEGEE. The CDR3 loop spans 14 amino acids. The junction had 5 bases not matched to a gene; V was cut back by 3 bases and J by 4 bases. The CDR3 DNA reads TGTGCCAGCAGCTCGATGGACAGGGGATACGAGCAGTACTTC. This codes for CASSSMDRGYEQYF.